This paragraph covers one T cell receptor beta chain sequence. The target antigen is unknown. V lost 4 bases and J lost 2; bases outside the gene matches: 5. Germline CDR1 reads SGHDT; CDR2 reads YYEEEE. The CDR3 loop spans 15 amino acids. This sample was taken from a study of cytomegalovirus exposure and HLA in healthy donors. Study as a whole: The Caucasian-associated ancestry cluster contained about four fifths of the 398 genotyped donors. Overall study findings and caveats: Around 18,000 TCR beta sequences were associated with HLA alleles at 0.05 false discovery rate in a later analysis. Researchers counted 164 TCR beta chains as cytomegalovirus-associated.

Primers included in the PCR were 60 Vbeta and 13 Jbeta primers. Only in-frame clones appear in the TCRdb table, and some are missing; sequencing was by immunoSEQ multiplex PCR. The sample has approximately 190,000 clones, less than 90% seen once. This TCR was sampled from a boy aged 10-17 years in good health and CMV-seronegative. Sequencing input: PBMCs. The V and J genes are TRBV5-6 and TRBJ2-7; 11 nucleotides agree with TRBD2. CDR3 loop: CASSLGLAGPYEQYF. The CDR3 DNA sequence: TGTGCCAGCAGCCTAGGACTAGCGGGCCCCTACGAGCAGTACTTC. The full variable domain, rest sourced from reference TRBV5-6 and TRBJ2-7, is DAGVTQSPTHLIKTRGQQVTLRCSPKSGHDTVSWYQQALGQGPQFIFQYYEEEERQRGNFPDRFSGHQFPNYSSELNVNALLLGDSALYLCASSLGLAGPYEQYFGPGTRLTVT.